This T cell receptor (beta chain) was sequenced in a study of blood T cell repertoires in COVID-19. Whole-study context: PBMCs, B-cell-depleted T cells, or T cells provided the cDNA or gDNA that made up the material.

TCRdb keeps only in-frame clones here, not all; method: immunoSEQ multiplex PCR. Of a few hundred thousand clones in the sample, 88% are singletons; the top ten hold approximately 10%. Specimen: peripheral blood. The receptor comes from a woman in her twenties or thirties with COVID-19, enrolled during active disease.

CDR3 in amino acids: CSVRDFPYEQYF. The CDR3 DNA reads as TGCAGCGTTAGGGACTTCCCATACGAGCAGTACTTC. The rearrangement uses TRBV29-1 and TRBJ2-7; the D gene is possibly TRBD2 (6 bases). CDR1 is SQVTM, CDR2 ANQGSEA, per germline. Trimming pared 5 bases from V and 4 bases from J, leaving 12 bases between. The CDR3 contains 12 residues.